The 10 T cell receptor beta chains in this list originate from one sample, sequenced in a study of T cells in Graves' hyperthyroidism and ophthalmopathy. RNA transcripts yielded amplified TCR beta CDR3 regions. TCR CDR3 underwent first-round RT-PCR with the HTBI primer set. TCRdb re-called the multiplex PCR reads with MiXCR, one entry per CDR3 protein. The data contain over 200,000 distinct CDR3 sequences, about 16% of them singletons. Sequencing was carried out using blood. The receptor set was obtained from a man between 40 and 49 years old with Graves' hyperthyroidism.

At least ten counts were recorded for this clonotype. This chain connects TRBV2 to TRBJ2-3; D gene unclear. Germline V gene data show CDR1 as SNHLY and CDR2 as FYNNEI. V lost 11 bases, J lost 5 bases, and 11 bases lay in between. The CDR3 has 11 amino acids. For the CDR3, the DNA is TGTGCCTGCGGAACGGAAGATACGCAGTATTTT. It yields the protein CACGTEDTQYF. The full variable domain, its missing parts supplied by reference TRBV2 and TRBJ2-3, is EPEVTQTPSHQVTQMGQEVILRCVPISNHLYFYWYRQILGQKVEFLVSFYNNEISEKSEIFDDQFSVERPDGSNFTLKIRSTKLEDSAMYFCACGTEDTQYFGPGTRLTVL.

This clonotype was recorded many times. This chain links TRBV7-2 with TRBJ2-7; D is uncertain. CDR1 is SGHTA and CDR2 is FQGNSA in the germline V gene. V lost 4 bases to trimming and J lost 5 bases, with 6 bases between them. There are 11 residues in the CDR3. DNA for the CDR3: TGTGCCAGCAGCTCCAGAGACGAGCAGTACTTC. This gives the protein CASSSRDEQYF. Based on the CDR3 plus reference TRBV7-2 and TRBJ2-7, the full variable domain is GAGVSQSPSNKVTEKGKDVELRCDPISGHTALYWYRQSLGQGLEFLIYFQGNSAPDKSGLPSDRFSAERTGGSVSTLTIQRTQQEDSAVYLCASSSRDEQYFGPGTRLTVT.

This clonotype occurred many times. The chain joins TRBV20-1 to TRBJ2-7; 11 bases agree with TRBD1. Germline V gene sequence: CDR1 DFQATT, CDR2 SNEGSKA (reference sequence). J gave up 5 bases and V 6 bases, and 3 bases lay outside the gene matches. The CDR3 is made up of 12 amino acids. This chain's CDR3 is CSAGDRGNEQYF. In DNA, the CDR3 is TGCAGTGCCGGGGACAGGGGGAACGAGCAGTACTTC.

There are many counts of this clonotype. V and J are TRBV5-1 and TRBJ2-1; 10 bases agree with TRBD2. Germline V gene sequence: CDR1 SGHRS, CDR2 YFSETQ. The CDR3 has 14 amino acids. J lost 8 bases, V lost 4 bases, and 6 bases had no gene match. The CDR3 DNA follows: TGCGCCAGCAGCCTTAGCGGGGGGTCGGATGAGCAGTTCTTC. This encodes CASSLSGGSDEQFF.

The rearrangement links TRBV19 to TRBJ1-3; D is unclear. Germline lookup yields CDR1 LNHDA and CDR2 SQIVND (reference sequence). V was shortened by 6 bases and J by 0 bases, with 12 bases between the two germline ends. The CDR3 sequence is 15 residues long. The CDR3 DNA follows: TGTGCCAGTAGAAGAAAGGGAAGCTCTGGAAACACCATATATTTT. It yields the protein CASRRKGSSGNTIYF.

This clonotype was seen only once. The chain combines TRBV7-9 with TRBJ1-4; 8 bases match TRBD1. The CDR3 sequence is 15 residues long. The trim removed 3 bases at V and 3 bases at J, leaving 3 bases unmatched. Germline CDR1 and CDR2: SEHNR and FQNEAQ (reference sequence). The CDR3: CASSFRGQANEKLFF. The CDR3, as DNA: TGTGCCAGCAGCTTCAGGGGGCAAGCTAATGAAAAACTGTTTTTT. The whole variable domain, remainder taken from reference TRBV7-9 and TRBJ1-4, is DTGVSQNPRHKITKRGQNVTFRCDPISEHNRLYWYRQTLGQGPEFLTYFQNEAQLEKSRLLSDRFSAERPKGSFSTLEIQRTEQGDSAMYLCASSFRGQANEKLFFGSGTQLSVL.

The table lists this clonotype with many counts. The V gene is TRBV5-1, the J gene TRBJ2-5; weak D call: TRBD1 (6 bases). Between the trimmed V and J ends, which lost 3 bases and 2 bases, there was a span of 11 bases. This CDR3 has 14 amino acids. Germline V gene data show CDR1 as SGHRS and CDR2 as YFSETQ. The CDR3: CASSSPDRQETQYF. The CDR3 nucleotides are TGCGCCAGCAGCTCCCCGGACAGACAAGAGACCCAGTACTTC. Using reference TRBV5-1 and TRBJ2-5 for the parts outside the CDR3, the full variable domain is KAGVTQTPRYLIKTRGQQVTLSCSPISGHRSVSWYQQTPGQGLQFLFEYFSETQRNKGNFPGRFSGRQFSNSRSEMNVSTLELGDSALYLCASSSPDRQETQYFGPGTRLLVL.

This clonotype was detected ten times or more. The chain couples TRBV12-3 or TRBV12-4 to TRBJ1-5; D uncertain. This CDR3 spans 14 amino acids. Trimming shortened V by 3 bases and J by 7 bases, and 13 bases separated the two germline ends. The CDR3 DNA reads as TGTGCCAGCAGTTTTTCTCTCGTCGGGCAGCCCCAGCATTTT. It translates to CASSFSLVGQPQHF.

This clonotype showed up many times. The chain couples TRBV9 to TRBJ2-1; 7 bases map to TRBD1. Per germline, CDR1 SGDLS and CDR2 YYNGEE. V lost 1 base to trimming and J lost 0 bases; unmatched junction nucleotides: 7. The CDR3 consists of 17 residues. This CDR3 reads CASSVSSTGSSYNEQFF. CDR3 coding DNA: TGTGCCAGCAGCGTATCTTCGACAGGGAGCTCCTACAATGAGCAGTTCTTC.

About this clonotype itself: Given a much more abundant clone one base away, this may be a read error. The chain joins TRBV7-2 to TRBJ2-5, with unresolved D. The CDR3 totals 14 residues. Germline loops: CDR1 SGHTA, CDR2 FQGNSA. Deletions cut 5 bases from V and 5 bases from J, with 15 bases between. The CDR3 loop reads CTSSKDFGSETQYF. CDR3 DNA sequence: TGTACCAGCAGCAAGGATTTTGGAAGCGAGACCCAGTACTTC.